These T cell receptor beta chains were read from a single sample in a study of blood T cells in healthy people across ages. A single record per CDR3 protein comes from TCRdb applying MiXCR to the 5' RACE reads. Among more than 1,400,000 distinct CDR3 sequences, roughly 45% were seen once, and the ten largest hold 7.9%. Input material: blood. Receptors originate from a woman younger than 30 in good health. The CDR3 runs from the conserved cysteine through the conserved F or W. The D gene is left open where the match is weak. Clone size is not always given. Where it is, it says once, few, many or a class for expanded clones.

D gene	V gene	clone size	J gene	CDR3 protein	CDR3 DNA
NA	TRBV27	NA	TRBJ2-7	CASSWTRRKASYEQYF	TGTGCCAGCAGTTGGACCCGACGTAAGGCGTCCTACGAGCAGTACTTC
NA	TRBV28	NA	TRBJ1-5	CASHPPGVRGQPQHF	TGTGCCAGCCACCCACCGGGGGTGCGGGGGCAGCCCCAGCATTTT
TRBD2	TRBV24-1	many	TRBJ2-3	CATSDPGLAGTSDRGQYF	TGTGCCACCAGTGATCCCGGACTAGCGGGGACGTCAGATCGAGGGCAGTATTTT
TRBD2	TRBV3-1	NA	TRBJ2-1	CASSQGTRITYNEQFF	TGTGCCAGCAGCCAGGGGACTAGGATCACCTACAATGAGCAGTTCTTC
NA	TRBV20-1	few	TRBJ2-3	CSAPPEGVGDTQYF	TGCAGTGCCCCTCCGGAGGGAGTTGGCGATACGCAGTATTTT
TRBD1	TRBV6-1	NA	TRBJ1-2	CASSGAGGADYGYTF	TGTGCCAGCAGTGGCGCAGGGGGCGCTGACTATGGCTACACCTTC
NA	TRBV6-5	few	TRBJ2-2	CASSQNPGSNTGELFF	TGTGCCAGCAGTCAGAACCCCGGGTCGAACACCGGGGAGCTGTTTTTT
TRBD2	TRBV7-2	NA	TRBJ2-1	CASSLDGTSGSGSYNEQFF	TGTGCCAGCAGCTTAGACGGGACTAGCGGGAGTGGGTCCTACAATGAGCAGTTCTTC
NA	TRBV5-1	NA	TRBJ2-3	CASSLAQDASTDTQYF	TGCGCCAGCAGCTTGGCCCAGGACGCTAGCACAGATACGCAGTATTTT
TRBD1	TRBV4-1	NA	TRBJ2-5	CASSQTGLGETQYF	TGCGCCAGCAGCCAGACAGGGCTGGGGGAGACCCAGTACTTC
TRBD1	TRBV18	few	TRBJ2-5	CASSPRTGKQETQYF	TGTGCCAGCTCACCGCGGACAGGCAAGCAAGAGACCCAGTACTTC
NA	TRBV28	few	TRBJ2-4	CASSLTDLTKNIQYF	TGTGCCAGCAGCCTCACAGACCTAACCAAAAACATTCAGTACTTC
NA	TRBV30	few	TRBJ2-1	CAWSVGGSSYNEQFF	TGTGCCTGGAGTGTCGGGGGAAGCTCCTACAATGAGCAGTTCTTC
TRBD2	TRBV5-1	many	TRBJ2-3	CASSLAGASTDTQYF	TGTGCCAGCAGTTTAGCGGGGGCTAGCACAGATACGCAGTATTTT
NA	TRBV2	NA	TRBJ2-5	CASMRALVGETQYF	TGTGCCAGCATGAGAGCCCTCGTAGGAGAGACCCAGTACTTC
NA	TRBV4-1	few	TRBJ1-2	CASSPNLEPYTF	TGCGCCAGCAGCCCCAATCTCGAGCCCTACACCTTC
TRBD1	TRBV28	NA	TRBJ2-7	CASRADRGPYEQYF	TGTGCCAGCAGGGCCGACAGGGGTCCTTACGAGCAGTACTTC
TRBD1	TRBV3-1	NA	TRBJ2-7	CASSQGDRATEQYF	TGTGCCAGCAGCCAAGGGGACAGGGCTACCGAGCAGTACTTC
TRBD1	TRBV12-3/TRBV12-4	few	TRBJ1-2	CASRTSEGARGYTF	TGTGCCAGCAGGACCTCGGAGGGGGCGCGAGGCTACACCTTC
TRBD1	TRBV9	NA	TRBJ1-2	CASSVGETGGGYTF	TGTGCCAGCAGCGTAGGAGAGACAGGGGGCGGCTACACCTTC
NA	TRBV12-3/TRBV12-4	NA	TRBJ2-2	CASQGNTGELFF	TGTGCCAGCCAGGGGAACACCGGGGAGCTGTTTTTT
NA	TRBV6-1	NA	TRBJ1-2	CASSEGAAQGYGYTF	TGTGCCAGCAGTGAAGGGGCAGCCCAAGGCTATGGCTACACCTTC
NA	TRBV7-2	NA	TRBJ2-5	CASSFVGSGETQYF	TGTGCCAGCAGCTTTGTCGGGAGTGGGGAGACCCAGTACTTC
TRBD1	TRBV4-1	NA	TRBJ1-5	CASSQEVGTGRNQPQHF	TGCGCCAGCAGCCAAGAAGTAGGGACAGGGCGGAATCAGCCCCAGCATTTT
NA	TRBV15	NA	TRBJ2-3	CATSRDFPPPDTQYF	TGTGCCACCAGCAGAGACTTCCCTCCCCCAGATACGCAGTATTTT
NA	TRBV7-9	few	TRBJ2-2	CASSLERVTGELFF	TGTGCCAGCAGCTTAGAAAGGGTCACCGGGGAGCTGTTTTTT
NA	TRBV7-2	few	TRBJ1-1	CASSSQPGTNTEAFF	TGTGCCAGCAGCTCCCAGCCAGGGACGAACACTGAAGCTTTCTTT
TRBD2	TRBV29-1	few	TRBJ2-3	CSVAGPSGNPSTDTQYF	TGCAGCGTTGCGGGGCCTAGCGGGAACCCTAGCACAGATACGCAGTATTTT